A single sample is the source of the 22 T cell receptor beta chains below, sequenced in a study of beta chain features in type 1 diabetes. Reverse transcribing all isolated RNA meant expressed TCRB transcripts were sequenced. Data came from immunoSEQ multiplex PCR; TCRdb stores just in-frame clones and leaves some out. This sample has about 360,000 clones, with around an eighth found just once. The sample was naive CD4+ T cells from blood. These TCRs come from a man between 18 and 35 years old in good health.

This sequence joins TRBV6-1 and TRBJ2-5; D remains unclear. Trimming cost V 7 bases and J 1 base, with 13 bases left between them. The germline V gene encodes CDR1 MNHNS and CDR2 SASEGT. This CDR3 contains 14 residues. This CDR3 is CASTRSALQETQYF. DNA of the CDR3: TGTGCCAGCACACGTTCAGCGCTCCAAGAGACCCAGTACTTC.

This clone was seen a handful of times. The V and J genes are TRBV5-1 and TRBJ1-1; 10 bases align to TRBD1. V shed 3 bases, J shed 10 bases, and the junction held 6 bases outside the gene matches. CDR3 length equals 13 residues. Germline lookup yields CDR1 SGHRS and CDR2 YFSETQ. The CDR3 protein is CASSSGQGVGAFF. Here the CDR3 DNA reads TGCGCCAGCAGCTCCGGACAGGGGGTCGGAGCTTTCTTT.

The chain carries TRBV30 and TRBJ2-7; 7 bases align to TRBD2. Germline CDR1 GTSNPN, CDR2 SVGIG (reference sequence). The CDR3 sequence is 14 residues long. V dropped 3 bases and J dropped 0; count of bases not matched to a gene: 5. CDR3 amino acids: CAWRAGDLSYEQYF. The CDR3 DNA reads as TGTGCCTGGAGGGCGGGGGACCTCTCCTACGAGCAGTACTTC.

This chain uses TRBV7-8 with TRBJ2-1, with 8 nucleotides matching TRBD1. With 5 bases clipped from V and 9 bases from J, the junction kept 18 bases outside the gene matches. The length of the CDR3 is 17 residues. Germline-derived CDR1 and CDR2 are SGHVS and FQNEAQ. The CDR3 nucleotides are TGTGCCAGCAGCCGCACCAGGGGGCGGCCGAAGGGGGGTGAGCAGTTCTTC. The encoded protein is CASSRTRGRPKGGEQFF. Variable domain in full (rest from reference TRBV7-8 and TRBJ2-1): GAGVSQSPRYKVAKRGQDVALRCDPISGHVSLFWYQQALGQGPEFLTYFQNEAQLDKSGLPSDRFFAERPEGSVSTLKIQRTQQEDSAVYLCASSRTRGRPKGGEQFFGPGTRLTVL.

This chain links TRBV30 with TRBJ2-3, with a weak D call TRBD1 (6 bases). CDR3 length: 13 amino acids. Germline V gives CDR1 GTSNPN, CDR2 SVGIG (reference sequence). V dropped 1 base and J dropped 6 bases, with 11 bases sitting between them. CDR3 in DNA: TGTGCCTGGAGTGAGAGGGGGTGGGATACGCAGTATTTT. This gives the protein CAWSERGWDTQYF.

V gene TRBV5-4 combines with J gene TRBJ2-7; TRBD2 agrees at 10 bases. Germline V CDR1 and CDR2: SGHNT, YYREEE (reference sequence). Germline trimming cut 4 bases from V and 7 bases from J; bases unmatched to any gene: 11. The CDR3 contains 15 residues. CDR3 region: CASSNLTSGIREQYF. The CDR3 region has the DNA TGTGCCAGCAGCAACCTAACTAGCGGGATCCGAGAGCAGTACTTC.

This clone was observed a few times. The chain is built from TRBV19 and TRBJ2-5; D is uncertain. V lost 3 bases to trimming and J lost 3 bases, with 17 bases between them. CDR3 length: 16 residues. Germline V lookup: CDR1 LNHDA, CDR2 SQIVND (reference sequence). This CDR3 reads CASSINSPTYEETQYF. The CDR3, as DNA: TGTGCCAGTAGTATTAACAGCCCTACGTATGAAGAGACCCAGTACTTC.

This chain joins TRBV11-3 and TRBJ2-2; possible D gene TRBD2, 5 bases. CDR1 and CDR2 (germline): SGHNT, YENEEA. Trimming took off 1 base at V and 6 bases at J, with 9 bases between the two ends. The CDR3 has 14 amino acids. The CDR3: CASSLVSGAGELFF. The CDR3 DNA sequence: TGTGCCAGCAGCTTAGTTTCCGGGGCCGGGGAGCTGTTTTTT.

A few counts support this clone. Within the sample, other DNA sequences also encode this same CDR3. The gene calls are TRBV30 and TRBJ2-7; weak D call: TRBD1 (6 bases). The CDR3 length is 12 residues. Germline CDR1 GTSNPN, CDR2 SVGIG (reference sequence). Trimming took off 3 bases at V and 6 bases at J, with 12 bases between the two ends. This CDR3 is CAWSRTGPEQYF. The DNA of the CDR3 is TGTGCCTGGAGCCGCACAGGGCCCGAGCAGTACTTC.

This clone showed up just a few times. The CDR3 here is CASTLTRVKAQPQHF. In nucleotides, the CDR3 is TGTGCCAGTACCTTAACGAGGGTTAAGGCTCAGCCCCAGCATTTT. The chain carries TRBV19 and TRBJ1-5; D remains unclear. The CDR3 is 15 residues long. Germline loops: CDR1 LNHDA, CDR2 SQIVND (reference sequence). The germline V and J ends were trimmed by 7 bases and 6 bases, with 19 bases remaining between them.

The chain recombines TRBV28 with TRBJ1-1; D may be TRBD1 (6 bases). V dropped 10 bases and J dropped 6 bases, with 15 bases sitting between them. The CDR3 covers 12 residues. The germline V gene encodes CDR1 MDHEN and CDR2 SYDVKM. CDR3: CAISGVRAEAFF. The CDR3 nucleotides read TGTGCCATATCAGGGGTTCGCGCTGAAGCTTTCTTT. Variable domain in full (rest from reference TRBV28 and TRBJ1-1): DVKVTQSSRYLVKRTGEKVFLECVQDMDHENMFWYRQDPGLGLRLIYFSYDVKMKEKGDIPEGYSVSREKKERFSLILESASTNQTSMYLCAISGVRAEAFFGQGTRLTVV.

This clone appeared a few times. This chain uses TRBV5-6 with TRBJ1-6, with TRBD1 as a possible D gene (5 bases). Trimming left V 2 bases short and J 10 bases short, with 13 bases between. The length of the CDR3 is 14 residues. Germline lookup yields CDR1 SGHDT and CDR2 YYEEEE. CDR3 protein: CASSFVGGESPLHF. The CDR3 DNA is TGTGCCAGCAGCTTCGTAGGAGGGGAATCACCCCTCCACTTT.

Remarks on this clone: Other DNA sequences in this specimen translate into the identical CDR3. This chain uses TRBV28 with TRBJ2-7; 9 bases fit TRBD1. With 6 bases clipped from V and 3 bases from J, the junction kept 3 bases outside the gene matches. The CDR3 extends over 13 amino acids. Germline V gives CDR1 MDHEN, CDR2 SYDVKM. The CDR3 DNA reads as TGTGCCAGCAGGGGGACAGGGCGCTACGAGCAGTACTTC. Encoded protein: CASRGTGRYEQYF. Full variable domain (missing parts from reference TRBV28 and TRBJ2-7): DVKVTQSSRYLVKRTGEKVFLECVQDMDHENMFWYRQDPGLGLRLIYFSYDVKMKEKGDIPEGYSVSREKKERFSLILESASTNQTSMYLCASRGTGRYEQYFGPGTRLTVT.

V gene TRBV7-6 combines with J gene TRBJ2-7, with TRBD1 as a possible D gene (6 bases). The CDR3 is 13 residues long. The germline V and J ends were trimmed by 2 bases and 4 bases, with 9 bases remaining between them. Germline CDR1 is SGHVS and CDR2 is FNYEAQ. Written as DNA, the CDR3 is TGTGCCAGCAGCTTATCGCAGGGGTACGAGCAGTACTTC. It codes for CASSLSQGYEQYF.

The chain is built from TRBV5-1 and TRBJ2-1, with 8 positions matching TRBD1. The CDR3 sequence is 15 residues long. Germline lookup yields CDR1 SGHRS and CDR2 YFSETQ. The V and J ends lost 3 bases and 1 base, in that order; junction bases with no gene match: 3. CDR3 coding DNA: TGCGCCAGCAGCTATGGGACAGGTTCCTACAATGAGCAGTTCTTC. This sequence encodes CASSYGTGSYNEQFF.

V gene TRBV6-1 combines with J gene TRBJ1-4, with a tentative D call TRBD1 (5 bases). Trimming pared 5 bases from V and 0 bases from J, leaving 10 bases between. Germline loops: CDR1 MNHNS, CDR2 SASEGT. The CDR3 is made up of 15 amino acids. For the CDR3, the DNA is TGTGCCAGCAGTTGGGACTTCCCAACTAATGAAAAACTGTTTTTT. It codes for CASSWDFPTNEKLFF.

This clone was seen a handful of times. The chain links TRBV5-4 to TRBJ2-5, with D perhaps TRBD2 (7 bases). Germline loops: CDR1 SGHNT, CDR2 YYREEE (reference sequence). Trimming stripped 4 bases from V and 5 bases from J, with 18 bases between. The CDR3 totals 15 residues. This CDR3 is CASSGGGGSVETQYF. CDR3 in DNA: TGTGCCAGCAGCGGAGGGGGGGGATCTGTTGAGACCCAGTACTTC.

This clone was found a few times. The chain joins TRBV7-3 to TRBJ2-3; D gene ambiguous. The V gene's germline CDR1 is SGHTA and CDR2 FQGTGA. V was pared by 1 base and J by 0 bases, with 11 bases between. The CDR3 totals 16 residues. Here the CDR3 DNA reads TGTGCCAGCAGCTTAAGGGCAGGCCTTAGCACAGATACGCAGTATTTT. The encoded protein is CASSLRAGLSTDTQYF.

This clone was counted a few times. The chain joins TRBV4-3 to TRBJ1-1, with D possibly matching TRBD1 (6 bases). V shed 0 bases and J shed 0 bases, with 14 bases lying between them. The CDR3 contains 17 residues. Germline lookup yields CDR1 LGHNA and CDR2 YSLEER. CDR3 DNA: TGCGCCAGCAGCCAAGATTGGGCAGGGGCTATGAACACTGAAGCTTTCTTT. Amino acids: CASSQDWAGAMNTEAFF.

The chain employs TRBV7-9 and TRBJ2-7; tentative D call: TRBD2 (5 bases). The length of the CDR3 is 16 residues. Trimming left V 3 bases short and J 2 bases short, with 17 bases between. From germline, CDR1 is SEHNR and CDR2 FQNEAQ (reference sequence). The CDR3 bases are TGTGCCAGCAGCTTGGGCCCATATGGGAGAGCCTACGAGCAGTACTTC. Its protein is CASSLGPYGRAYEQYF.

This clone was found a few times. CDR3 residues: CASSWTGTPYEQYF. In DNA form, the CDR3 reads TGTGCCAGCAGCTGGACCGGGACTCCCTACGAGCAGTACTTC. This chain joins TRBV5-4 and TRBJ2-7; possibly TRBD2 for D (6 bases). CDR3 length: 14 amino acids. The V and J ends lost 3 bases and 2 bases respectively, with 12 bases between them. Germline-derived CDR1 and CDR2 are SGHNT and YYREEE (reference sequence).

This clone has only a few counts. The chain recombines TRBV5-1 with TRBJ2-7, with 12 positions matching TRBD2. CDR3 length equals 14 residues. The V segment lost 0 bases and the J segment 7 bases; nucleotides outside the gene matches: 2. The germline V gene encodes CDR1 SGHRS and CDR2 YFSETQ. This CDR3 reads CASSLDGLAGEQYF. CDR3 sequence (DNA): TGCGCCAGCAGCTTGGATGGACTAGCGGGGGAGCAGTACTTC.